One and the same sample provided the 5 T cell receptor beta chains below, sequenced in a study of T-cell reconstitution after alpha-beta-depleted transplantation in children. Unique molecular identifiers were used in preparing the TCRbeta library. From the PCR reads, TCRdb called clonotypes with MiXCR, one entry per CDR3 protein. The sample consists of 250,000 to 300,000 distinct CDR3 sequences, nearly 10% of them appearing once. Specimen: PBMCs from the stem cell graft donor, collected from the stem cell graft. The receptors here all came from a human donor who donated a stem cell graft to a child with SCID.

This clonotype occurred a few times. CDR3 DNA sequence: TGTGCCAGCAGCTTCCAGGGTGGGGCAAACACCGGGGAGCTGTTTTTT. This gives the protein CASSFQGGANTGELFF. The V call is TRBV7-4, the J call TRBJ2-2, with a tentative D call TRBD1 (5 bases). Trimming shortened V by 3 bases and J by 2 bases, and 13 bases separated the two germline ends. The V gene's germline CDR1 is SGHVT and CDR2 SQSDAQ. This CDR3 has 16 residues.

This clonotype was picked up a small number of times. The gene calls are TRBV29-1 and TRBJ2-4, with a tentative D call TRBD2 (5 bases). CDR1 is SQVTM, CDR2 ANQGSEA, per germline. V was shortened by 3 bases and J by 3 bases, with 9 bases between the two germline ends. The CDR3 length is 13 residues. The CDR3 spells CSVEREVKNIQYF. The CDR3 DNA follows: TGCAGCGTTGAGAGGGAAGTCAAAAACATTCAGTACTTC.

The chain is built from TRBV7-9 and TRBJ1-1; possibly TRBD1 for D (6 bases). The CDR3 consists of 14 residues. CDR1 and CDR2 (germline): SEHNR, FQNEAQ (reference sequence). V was shortened by 3 bases and J by 3 bases, with 11 bases between the two germline ends. DNA of the CDR3: TGTGCCAGCAGCTTCACAGGGAGGGACACTGAAGCTTTCTTT. Its translation is CASSFTGRDTEAFF.

The chain uses TRBV6-2 or TRBV6-3 and TRBJ2-1; D uncertain. Germline V gene lookup returns CDR1 MNHEY and CDR2 SVGEGT. This CDR3 comprises 17 residues. Between the trimmed V and J ends, which lost 4 bases and 9 bases, there was a span of 25 bases. The CDR3 sequence: CASSSSLQEPSIGEQFF. For the CDR3, the DNA is TGTGCCAGCAGTTCATCTCTCCAGGAGCCTTCGATCGGTGAGCAGTTCTTC.

This clonotype has just a few counts. This chain connects TRBV20-1 to TRBJ2-1; 7 bases match TRBD2. V lost 2 bases and J lost 4; bases outside the gene matches: 8. Per the germline V gene, CDR1 is DFQATT and CDR2 is SNEGSKA (reference sequence). This CDR3 has 15 amino acids. The CDR3 DNA follows: TGCAGTGCTAGACGATCGGGGGGTCGATACAATGAGCAGTTCTTC. This encodes CSARRSGGRYNEQFF.